This T cell receptor beta chain was obtained from a study of blood T cell repertoires in COVID-19. Looking at the study overall: Samples of COVID-19 (acute and convalescent) were obtained from the United States, Italy and Spain. Sources were T cells, B-cell-depleted T cells, or PBMCs; the material itself was cDNA or gDNA.

Per the authors' pipeline: Reference gene primer amplification gave nucleated cell count estimates. Assay used: immunoSEQ multiplex PCR; TCRdb lists only in-frame clones, some missing. Clone size and the V and J calls come from that table; the DNA yielded D and trimming. The sample contains 250,000 to 300,000 clones, around 85% of which appear only once. The CDR3 extends over 14 amino acids. CDR1 SGHDN and CDR2 FVKESK come from the germline V gene. V was pared by 1 base and J by 10 bases, with 11 bases between. The chain uses TRBV14 and TRBJ1-6; D is unresolved. This receptor was taken from a man in his fifties or sixties with active or convalescent COVID-19. Input material: peripheral blood. This CDR3 reads CASSQVAGTSPLHF. CDR3 bases: TGTGCCAGCAGCCAAGTAGCTGGCACATCACCCCTCCACTTT.